The clone carrying this T cell receptor (beta chain) was seen only once. An end of the junction differs from the germline gene, which may be a read error. The source of the sample is a study of CD8+CD57+ T cells in acquired aplastic anemia. Study details: DNA per sorted CD4+ or CD8+ sample ranged roughly 0.19 to 30 ug, averaging roughly 3.2 ug.

The CDR3 has 17 residues. Germline values: CDR1 LNHNV, CDR2 YYDKDF (reference sequence). It was genomic DNA that served as the template for profiling TCR beta VDJ and CDR3. TCRdb recomputed calls from the reads with MiXCR, one row per CDR3 protein. The sample contains more than 150,000 distinct CDR3 sequences, approximately 46% of which appear only once. The chain recombines TRBV15 with TRBJ2-3, with 12 bases fitting TRBD2. The source is a human donor in good health. Sequenced sample: sorted CD4+, CD8+, or CD8+CD57+ T cells (not recorded which) from PBMCs. The CDR3: CATSSAGTSGYTDAQYF. CDR3 sequence (DNA): TGTGCCACCAGCAGTGCTGGGACTAGCGGGTACACAGATGCGCAGTATTTT.